Listed below are T cell receptor beta chains from one sample, sequenced in a study of blood T cells in healthy people across ages. TCRdb ran MiXCR on the 5' RACE reads and lists one entry per CDR3 protein. Of approximately 850,000 distinct CDR3 sequences detected, about three fifths appear once; the ten largest clones hold 20% to 25%. Sequenced input: blood. The receptors were gathered from a man aged 25 to 40 in good health. Each CDR3 is given with its conserved first and last residue.

J gene,V gene,CDR3 protein
TRBJ2-7,TRBV10-2,CASANQYEQYF
TRBJ2-7,TRBV12-3/TRBV12-4,CASSHHFSSYEQYF
TRBJ2-7,TRBV13,CASSLAPGTGGYEQYF
TRBJ2-3,TRBV20-1,CKTSADTQYF
TRBJ2-3,TRBV7-9,CASSNGDTQYF
TRBJ2-7,TRBV27,CASALGDRGYEQCF
TRBJ2-4,TRBV6-5,CASSLSGRAKNIQYF
TRBJ1-5,TRBV6-5,CATRTTGNSNQPQHF
TRBJ2-4,TRBV14,CASSQDPAGHTSEQYF
TRBJ1-4,TRBV5-1,CASSLRPGTGQKGGEILFF
TRBJ2-3,TRBV24-1,CATSETTGNTQYF
TRBJ2-5,TRBV6-5,CASSYTRRETQYF
TRBJ2-7,TRBV4-2,CASSSGTGSHEQYF
TRBJ2-5,TRBV12-3/TRBV12-4,CASSYGTFQETQYF
TRBJ1-2,TRBV20-1,CSARDAGGSYGYTF
TRBJ2-7,TRBV28,CASSLPTKGDYEQYF
TRBJ1-3,TRBV29-1,CSVGGNRGNTIYF
TRBJ2-7,TRBV5-1,CASSSAAGSYNEQYF
TRBJ2-7,TRBV27,CASRAGTGVLIPYEQYF
TRBJ2-3,TRBV25-1,CASSEYSLTDTQYF